This TCR beta chain appears in the sequencing data of a study of blood T cell repertoires in COVID-19. Study information: PBMCs, B-cell-depleted T cells, or T cells were the source of the cDNA or gDNA that made up the material.

In germline, CDR1 is SNHLY, CDR2 FYNNEI. V shed 4 bases and J 4 bases; nucleotides not matched to a gene: 1. The CDR3 runs to 14 residues. The method was immunoSEQ multiplex PCR; TCRdb's version includes in-frame clones alone and lacks a portion of them. The data show about 220,000 clones, about 88% seen once. The study assigned cohorts using participant-reported clinical history. Two negative PCRs, clearance, or symptom resolution had been documented for recovered Cohort 3 donors. This rearrangement joins TRBV2 to TRBJ2-3; the match to TRBD2 covers 11 bases. The sequence derives from a woman between 25 and 40 years old who had recovered from COVID-19. The specimen was PBMCs or T cells enriched from blood (not recorded which). The CDR3 loop reads CASSVSGGADTQYF. The CDR3 nucleotides are TGTGCCAGCAGTGTTAGCGGGGGGGCAGATACGCAGTATTTT.